Detailed here is one T cell receptor (beta chain). Its antigen is undetermined. Distinct nucleotide sequences in the sample also encode this CDR3. The CDR3 spans 14 residues. Germline CDR1 MNHEY, CDR2 SVGAGI. The ends were cut back, 5 bases at V and 3 bases at J, with 14 bases in the middle. The assay was carried out at the deep level. Some clones are missing from TCRdb's copy, which holds only in-frame ones; the method was immunoSEQ multiplex PCR. The table records more than 2,000,000 clones, 85% to 95% of them present only once. The record originates from a study of shared clonotypes between healthy human individuals. Overall study findings and caveats: Larger estimated richness was generally seen in naive subsets than in memory subsets. The generation probabilities recorded for non-shared clonotypes fell below those of clonotypes shared by all four donors.

The investigators split CD4+ cells into a CD45RA+ naive subset and a CD45RA-negative memory subset. Material for sequencing was naive CD4+ T cells sorted from blood. Subset: CD45RA+ positively selected. The TCR sequence derives from a man aged 18 to 29 in good health. The chain recombines TRBV6-5 with TRBJ2-7, with a weak D call TRBD2 (5 bases). CDR3 protein: CASSRGSGSYEQYF. The CDR3, as DNA: TGTGCCAGCAGTAGAGGGAGTGGGAGCTACGAGCAGTACTTC.